This T cell receptor beta chain comes out of a study of blood T cell repertoires in COVID-19. Turning to the study itself: Collection of acute and convalescent COVID-19 samples took place in the United States, Italy and Spain. Sources were T cells, B-cell-depleted T cells, or PBMCs; the material itself was cDNA or gDNA.

This clone occurred a few times. Germline V gives CDR1 WNHNN, CDR2 SYGVQD (reference sequence). The CDR3 has 14 residues. V was trimmed by 4 bases and J by 0 bases, leaving 8 bases between them. Original processing notes: Counts of nucleated cells, estimated from reference gene primer amplification, were obtained. The method was immunoSEQ multiplex PCR; TCRdb's version includes in-frame clones alone and lacks a portion of them. V, J and clone size derive from that table, while D and trimming were established from the DNA sequence. Of 100,000 or so clones listed, 65% to 85% are singletons. Sequenced material: peripheral blood. This sequence was found in an older woman with acute or convalescent COVID-19. The V and J genes are TRBV10-1 and TRBJ2-3, with D tentatively TRBD2 (6 bases). CDR3 bases: TGCGCCAGCAGTGCGGGGGAAAGCACAGATACGCAGTATTTT. As protein: CASSAGESTDTQYF.